The rows below give T cell receptor beta chains drawn from one sample of a study of T-cell reconstitution after alpha-beta-depleted transplantation in children. TCRdb re-called the PCR reads with MiXCR, one entry per CDR3 protein. The sample shows some 200,000 distinct CDR3 sequences, around 6.8% of them seen only once. The sequencing used PBMCs from the stem cell graft donor, collected from the stem cell graft. These receptors came from a human donor who donated a stem cell graft to a child with Wiskott-Aldrich syndrome. The CDR3 runs from the conserved cysteine through the conserved F or W. Each record gives: clone size, J gene, D gene, V gene, CDR3 DNA, CDR3 protein. A D gene is named only where the DNA matches it firmly. Size is omitted from some rows. Given values are once, few, many or a class for expanded clones.

size: many; J: TRBJ2-1; D: .; V: TRBV29-1; DNA: TGCAGCGTTGAAGACTTCCCTAAGCAGTTCTTC; CDR3: CSVEDFPKQFF
size: few; J: TRBJ2-1; D: .; V: TRBV5-1; DNA: TGCGCCAGCAATCCAGGGGGGGCTAATCTTTTCTTCCTCCGTGAGCAGTTCTTC; CDR3: CASNPGGANLFFLREQFF
size: many; J: TRBJ2-7; D: TRBD2; V: TRBV6-2/TRBV6-3; DNA: TGTGCCAGCAGTTATCTCCTAGCGGGGATTCCGACCTACGAGCAGTACTTC; CDR3: CASSYLLAGIPTYEQYF
size: many; J: TRBJ2-7; D: .; V: TRBV4-1; DNA: TGCGCCAGCAGTAAGGAGGGCCGGTACTCCTACGAGCAGTACTTC; CDR3: CASSKEGRYSYEQYF
size: .; J: TRBJ1-1; D: .; V: TRBV18; DNA: TGTGCCAGCTCGTCCAACGGGGGCTCTCAGGCTGAAGCTTTCTTT; CDR3: CASSSNGGSQAEAFF
size: many; J: TRBJ2-4; D: TRBD1; V: TRBV12-3/TRBV12-4; DNA: TGTGCCAGCAGTACCGGACAGGGGGTAAACATTCAGTACTTC; CDR3: CASSTGQGVNIQYF
size: few; J: TRBJ2-1; D: TRBD2; V: TRBV5-1; DNA: TGCGCCAGCAGCTTGCTAGCGGGATTGACCTACAATGAGCAGTTCTTC; CDR3: CASSLLAGLTYNEQFF
size: many; J: TRBJ2-1; D: .; V: TRBV24-1; DNA: TGTGCCACCAGTGGTCTACAGGGCTCCTACAATGAGCAGTTCTTC; CDR3: CATSGLQGSYNEQFF
size: many; J: TRBJ1-3; D: .; V: TRBV7-8; DNA: TGTGCCAGCAGCTTAGGGGTCTCTGGAAACACCATATATTTT; CDR3: CASSLGVSGNTIYF
size: many; J: TRBJ2-7; D: .; V: TRBV10-1; DNA: TGCGCCAGCAGTGACTTTTTAGCGCGCGAGCAGTACTTC; CDR3: CASSDFLAREQYF
size: .; J: TRBJ2-3; D: TRBD1; V: TRBV7-7; DNA: TGTGCCAGCAGCTTAGACAGGGGAGATACGCAGTATTTT; CDR3: CASSLDRGDTQYF
size: few; J: TRBJ1-2; D: .; V: TRBV5-1; DNA: TGCGCCAGCAGCTTGGCCGCCGGGACATCATATGGCTACACCTTC; CDR3: CASSLAAGTSYGYTF
size: many; J: TRBJ2-2; D: .; V: TRBV24-1; DNA: TGTGCCACCGAGAGTCTTGGGGAGCTGTTTTTT; CDR3: CATESLGELFF